These 11 T cell receptor beta chains originate from one sample sequenced in a study of T cell responses to AZD1222 COVID-19 vaccine. TCRdb's copy holds only in-frame clones and misses some; the assay was immunoSEQ multiplex PCR. The sample lists tens of thousands of clones; 88% were seen once. The sequencing used peripheral blood, collected 28 days after the second AZD1222 dose. Receptors were obtained from an adult who received the AZD1222 COVID-19 vaccine.

In its sample, this clone was seen once. V is TRBV29-1 and J is TRBJ2-3, with D perhaps TRBD2 (6 bases). CDR3 length equals 13 residues. The V end was cut by 6 bases, the J end by 4 bases, with 14 bases between. Germline V gene data show CDR1 as SQVTM and CDR2 as ANQGSEA. The DNA of the CDR3 is TGCAGCGTCCGCGGGACTTCAGCAGATACGCAGTATTTT. As protein: CSVRGTSADTQYF.

This clone has just one count. The gene calls are TRBV7-2 and TRBJ2-3; D is uncertain. Germline loops: CDR1 SGHTA, CDR2 FQGNSA. Trimming left V 2 bases short and J 2 bases short, with 11 bases between. The CDR3 sequence is 15 residues long. The CDR3 loop reads CASSLTSSHTDTQYF. The CDR3 DNA is TGTGCCAGCAGCTTAACTTCGAGTCACACAGATACGCAGTATTTT.

The genes are TRBV5-1 and TRBJ1-1; D unresolved. The CDR3 extends over 13 amino acids. V was pared by 4 bases and J by 1 base, with 8 bases between. CDR1 and CDR2 (germline): SGHRS, YFSETQ. The CDR3 DNA follows: TGCGCCAGCAGCCCACAACAGAACACTGAAGCTTTCTTT. Translation gives CASSPQQNTEAFF. Looking up the rest from reference TRBV5-1 and TRBJ1-1 gives the full variable domain: KAGVTQTPRYLIKTRGQQVTLSCSPISGHRSVSWYQQTPGQGLQFLFEYFSETQRNKGNFPGRFSGRQFSNSRSEMNVSTLELGDSALYLCASSPQQNTEAFFGQGTRLTVV.

This clone was observed once. The chain carries TRBV6-2 or TRBV6-3 and TRBJ2-3; either TRBD1 or TRBD2 may fit D (6 bases each). Looked up from germline, CDR1 is MNHEY and CDR2 is SVGEGT. The CDR3 is 18 amino acids. V shed 2 bases and J shed 4 bases, with 22 bases lying between them. The CDR3, as DNA: TGTGCCAGCAGTTACCGGGGGCCCTCAGCCGCGGGCGCAGATACGCAGTATTTT. Protein product: CASSYRGPSAAGADTQYF.

The sample holds one count of this clone. This chain uses TRBV19 with TRBJ2-1; 7 bases are shared with TRBD2. V shed 6 bases, J shed 0 bases, and the junction held 5 bases outside the gene matches. The CDR3 has 15 amino acids. Germline V lookup: CDR1 LNHDA, CDR2 SQIVND (reference sequence). CDR3 in amino acids: CASRLAANSYNEQFF. CDR3 nucleotide sequence: TGTGCCAGTAGGCTAGCGGCCAACTCCTACAATGAGCAGTTCTTC.

The chain recombines TRBV7-3 with TRBJ2-1; 12 bases agree with TRBD1. CDR3 length: 15 amino acids. Unmatched junction bases numbered 6, after V lost 4 bases and J lost 8 bases. Per germline, CDR1 SGHTA and CDR2 FQGTGA. The CDR3: CASSSGTGGRYEQFF. Here the CDR3 DNA reads TGTGCCAGCAGCTCAGGGACAGGGGGCCGGTATGAGCAGTTCTTC.

The chain uses TRBV7-9 and TRBJ2-1; 10 nucleotides align to TRBD1. Germline V CDR1 and CDR2: SEHNR, FQNEAQ (reference sequence). V was pared by 0 bases and J by 8 bases, with 7 bases of the junction left unmatched. This CDR3 is 16 amino acids long. CDR3 amino acids: CASSLASGDRGDEQFF. CDR3 DNA: TGTGCCAGCAGCTTAGCGTCAGGGGACAGGGGTGATGAGCAGTTCTTC. The whole variable domain, filled in from reference TRBV7-9 and TRBJ2-1, reads DTGVSQNPRHKITKRGQNVTFRCDPISEHNRLYWYRQTLGQGPEFLTYFQNEAQLEKSRLLSDRFSAERPKGSFSTLEIQRTEQGDSAMYLCASSLASGDRGDEQFFGPGTRLTVL.

The chain is built from TRBV6-6 and TRBJ2-1; perhaps TRBD2 as D (5 bases). This CDR3 spans 13 amino acids. V dropped 5 bases and J dropped 4 bases, with 9 bases sitting between them. Germline-derived CDR1 and CDR2 are MNHNY and SVGAGI (reference sequence). The CDR3 coding sequence is TGTGCCAGCAGTACGGACTTGTACAATGAGCAGTTCTTC. This encodes CASSTDLYNEQFF.

V usage is TRBV2 and J usage is TRBJ2-5; 13 positions match TRBD2. CDR1 and CDR2 (germline): SNHLY, FYNNEI. The length of the CDR3 is 17 residues. V shed 6 bases, J shed 1 base, and the junction held 8 bases outside the gene matches. CDR3 loop: CASRETSGGTLQETQYF. In nucleotides, the CDR3 is TGTGCCAGCAGGGAGACTAGCGGGGGGACTCTCCAAGAGACCCAGTACTTC.

The chain has TRBV28 and TRBJ1-1, with TRBD1 as a possible D gene (5 bases). V was trimmed by 7 bases and J by 5 bases, leaving 17 bases between them. Looked up from germline, CDR1 is MDHEN and CDR2 is SYDVKM. The CDR3 is 14 amino acids. The CDR3 here is CASISPGTMTEAFF. The DNA for the CDR3 is TGTGCCAGCATCTCCCCAGGGACTATGACTGAAGCTTTCTTT.

The CDR3: CASLGNTIYF. The DNA for the CDR3 is TGTGCCAGTTTGGGAAACACCATATATTTT. The rearrangement links TRBV28 to TRBJ1-3; D not certain. The CDR3 sequence is 10 residues long. Germline V gene lookup returns CDR1 MDHEN and CDR2 SYDVKM. V shed 9 bases and J shed 4 bases, with 4 bases lying between them.